The 5 T cell receptor beta chains in this list originate from one sample, sequenced in a study of T cell repertoires in cytomegalovirus infection. Each CDR3 protein gets one entry after TCRdb re-called the reads with MiXCR. The repertoire includes roughly 150,000 distinct CDR3 sequences, approximately 17% of them detected once, and around 20% sits in the top ten. The sequenced material came from CD8+ T cells from PBMCs. These receptors came from a human donor in good health (CMV status not recorded). Some clones in this sample may be carry-over from other donors' samples.

This clonotype was observed at least ten times. V is TRBV7-6 and J is TRBJ2-1, with 10 positions matching TRBD2. The CDR3 extends over 16 amino acids. Germline V gives CDR1 SGHVS, CDR2 FNYEAQ. V dropped 1 base and J dropped 7; count of bases not matched to a gene: 7. CDR3 sequence: CASSLEASGSRNEQFF. CDR3 sequence (DNA): TGTGCCAGCAGCTTAGAAGCTAGCGGGAGTCGTAATGAGCAGTTCTTC.

The table lists this clonotype with a few counts. This chain joins TRBV6-5 and TRBJ2-1; no definite D call. Per the germline V gene, CDR1 is MNHEY and CDR2 is SVGAGI. V shed 4 bases and J shed 8 bases, with 9 bases lying between them. CDR3 length equals 12 residues. CDR3 DNA sequence: TGTGCCAGCAGTTCACAGTGGGATGAGCAGTTCTTC. It codes for CASSSQWDEQFF.

The chain joins TRBV7-2 to TRBJ2-7; 14 bases are shared with TRBD2. Germline assignment: CDR1 SGHTA and CDR2 FQGNSA. J gave up 6 bases and V 6 bases, and 10 bases lay outside the gene matches. CDR3 length: 16 residues. The CDR3 is CASRGTSGSERGEQYF. The CDR3 nucleotides read TGTGCCAGCAGGGGGACTAGCGGGAGTGAGAGGGGCGAGCAGTACTTC.

This clonotype has a handful of counts. V and J are TRBV7-6 and TRBJ2-1; the match to TRBD2 covers 10 bases. The CDR3 has 16 residues. Trimming took 5 bases from V and 5 from J; bases not matched to a gene: 9. The germline V gene has CDR1 SGHVS and CDR2 FNYEAQ. The CDR3 nucleotides read TGTGCCAGCAGCCTCCTAAGCGGGAGGGCAAACAATGAGCAGTTCTTC. Translated, it gives CASSLLSGRANNEQFF.

The chain couples TRBV12-3 or TRBV12-4 to TRBJ1-5; no firm D call. V was trimmed by 5 bases and J by 5 bases, leaving 4 bases between them. The CDR3 runs 11 residues. CDR3 nucleotides: TGTGCCAGCAGTATCTATCAGCCCCAGCATTTT. It encodes CASSIYQPQHF.